The TCR beta chain under discussion was sequenced for a study of metastatic and nonmetastatic thyroid tumors. About the study: Repertoire comparison spanned blood and tumor or nodule tissue of malignant and benign thyroid patients. Study results and limitations: Reportedly, malignant thyroid tumors had significantly higher TCR beta diversity than benign nodules, in blood and tumor.

Germline lookup yields CDR1 SGHDT and CDR2 YYEEEE. This CDR3 is 16 amino acids long. J was trimmed by 4 bases and V by 4 bases; bases with no gene match: 13. Thyroid surgery had not been preceded by any treatment in any patient. This clone has a count of ten or more. Its target is not known. TCRdb re-called clones from the PCR reads using MiXCR. The data contain about 14,000 clones, roughly 28% of them singletons. The sample comprised tumor tissue. The receptor was isolated from a female donor with papillary thyroid cancer or a benign thyroid nodule (not recorded which). Some clones in this sample may be carry-over from other donors' samples. This chain connects TRBV5-6 to TRBJ2-5; 7 nucleotides match TRBD1. CDR3 loop: CASSETGSVFGETQYF. The CDR3 DNA reads as TGTGCCAGCAGCGAGACAGGGAGTGTGTTCGGAGAGACCCAGTACTTC.